This TCR beta chain was profiled in a study of regulatory T cells in long-lasting Graves disease. V lost 6 bases to trimming and J lost 9 bases, with 24 bases between them. Germline CDR1 is SNHLY and CDR2 is FYNNEI. The CDR3 sequence is 16 residues long. Time point indicated: newly diagnosed GD, antithyroid drugs for less than 3 months. PBMC RNA was the source of the TCR library. Building the TCR beta libraries relied on iRepertoire HTBI primers, and CDR3 regions underwent Arm-PCR. One entry per CDR3 protein, called by TCRdb with MiXCR from the multiplex PCR reads. The sample carries about 450,000 distinct CDR3 sequences, 14% recorded once. These same data were also listed under a study on T cells in Graves' hyperthyroidism and ophthalmopathy.

The source was peripheral blood mononuclear cells (PBMCs), collected at new diagnosis, from a patient treated with antithyroid drugs. This chain connects TRBV2 to TRBJ2-4; D might be TRBD1 (5 bases). The sequence derives from a woman in her 50s with Graves disease. CDR3 bases: TGTGCCAGCAGCCCCGCCCCGCAAGGGCAGGGCGGCATTCAGTACTTC. Its protein product is CASSPAPQGQGGIQYF.